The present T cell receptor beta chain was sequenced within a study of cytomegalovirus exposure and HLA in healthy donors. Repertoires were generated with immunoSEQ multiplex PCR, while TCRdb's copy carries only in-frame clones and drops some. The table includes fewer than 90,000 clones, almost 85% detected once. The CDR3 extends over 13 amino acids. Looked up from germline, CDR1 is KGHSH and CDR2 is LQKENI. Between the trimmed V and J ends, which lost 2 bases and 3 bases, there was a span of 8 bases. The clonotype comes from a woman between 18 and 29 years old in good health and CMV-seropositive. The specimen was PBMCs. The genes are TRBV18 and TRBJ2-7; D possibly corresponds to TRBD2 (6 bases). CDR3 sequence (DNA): TGTGCCAGCTCACCAGGGACTCACTACGAGCAGTACTTC. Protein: CASSPGTHYEQYF.